Listed here are 28 T cell receptor beta chains from one sample, sequenced in a study of T-cell reconstitution after alpha-beta-depleted transplantation in children. Unique molecular identifiers were used in preparing the TCRbeta library. TCRdb recomputed calls from the PCR reads with MiXCR, one row per CDR3 protein. The sample contains about 8,700 distinct CDR3 sequences, more than 11% of which appear only once. This specimen was PBMCs, mostly from graft donor cells, taken 60 days after TCRalphabeta/CD19-depleted stem cell transplant. These receptors were collected from a male patient younger than 18 who had a stem cell transplant for acute lymphoblastic leukemia, so the T cells may come from the graft donor.

By share of the sample, this clonotype is medium-sized (0.01 to 0.1%). This chain uses TRBV18 with TRBJ1-3; unclear D gene. The V gene lost 3 bases and the J gene lost 0 bases, with 9 bases spanning the gap. The CDR3 covers 15 residues. CDR1 is KGHSH and CDR2 is LQKENI in the germline V gene. The CDR3: CASSPVASSGNTIYF. For the CDR3, the DNA is TGTGCCAGCTCACCTGTAGCGAGCTCTGGAAACACCATATATTTT.

At least ten counts were recorded for this clonotype. The genes are TRBV11-3 and TRBJ2-3; no reliable D call. This CDR3 is built from 15 residues. Germline V gene data show CDR1 as SGHNT and CDR2 as YENEEA. The V gene lost 1 base and the J gene lost 2 bases, with 10 bases spanning the gap. The CDR3 protein is CASSLGRSFTDTQYF. The CDR3 DNA reads TGTGCCAGCAGCTTAGGCAGATCTTTCACAGATACGCAGTATTTT.

The chain joins TRBV7-2 to TRBJ2-2; no clear D gene. The ends were cut back, 1 base at V and 2 bases at J, with 8 bases in the middle. Germline loops: CDR1 SGHTA, CDR2 FQGNSA. There are 15 residues in the CDR3. The CDR3 nucleotides are TGTGCCAGCAGCTTAGGCCGGGTCAACACCGGGGAGCTGTTTTTT. Translated: CASSLGRVNTGELFF.

The table lists this clonotype with many counts. The rearrangement uses TRBV5-1 and TRBJ2-5; D gene uncertain. V shed 7 bases and J shed 2 bases, with 6 bases lying between them. The CDR3 has 11 amino acids. CDR1 is SGHRS, CDR2 YFSETQ, per germline. The CDR3 coding sequence is TGCGCCAGCGGGGTTCAAGAGACCCAGTACTTC. It encodes CASGVQETQYF.

This clonotype came up many times. The CDR3: CATSRGGTAAEQYF. The DNA for the CDR3 is TGTGCCACCAGCAGAGGGGGGACAGCCGCCGAGCAGTACTTC. The V call is TRBV15, the J call TRBJ2-7; TRBD1 agrees at 7 bases. The CDR3 is 14 residues long. Trimming removed 1 base from V and 6 bases from J; junction bases left unmatched: 6. Germline CDR1 and CDR2: LNHNV and YYDKDF (reference sequence). Complete variable domain (other parts from reference TRBV15 and TRBJ2-7): DAMVIQNPRYQVTQFGKPVTLSCSQTLNHNVMYWYQQKSSQAPKLLFHYYDKDFNNEADTPDNFQSRRPNTSFCFLDIRSPGLGDTAMYLCATSRGGTAAEQYFGPGTRLTVT.

The rearrangement uses TRBV2 and TRBJ1-4; TRBD1 is a possible D gene (5 bases). CDR3 size: 13 residues. V lost 5 bases and J lost 8, with 12 bases in between. The germline gives CDR1 SNHLY, CDR2 FYNNEI. The CDR3 region is CASSHRDPEKLFF. The CDR3 DNA reads TGTGCCAGCAGTCATCGGGACCCCGAAAAACTGTTTTTT.

This clonotype showed up many times. The chain has TRBV27 and TRBJ1-2; 8 bases align to TRBD1. V shed 6 bases, J shed 3 bases, and the junction held 6 bases outside the gene matches. Germline assignment: CDR1 MNHEY and CDR2 SMNVEV (reference sequence). The length of the CDR3 is 14 residues. The CDR3 bases are TGTGCCAGCAGCACCCGACAGGGGTACTATGGCTACACCTTC. Residues: CASSTRQGYYGYTF.

This clonotype was seen ten or more times. The V and J genes are TRBV20-1 and TRBJ1-2; D might be TRBD1 (5 bases). The CDR3 contains 13 residues. Germline CDR1 and CDR2: DFQATT and SNEGSKA (reference sequence). CDR3 protein: CSGGENTYYGYTF. The DNA of the CDR3 is TGCAGCGGGGGAGAGAACACCTACTATGGCTACACCTTC.

This clonotype has ten or more counts. The chain links TRBV25-1 to TRBJ2-2, with 8 positions matching TRBD2. Germline assignment: CDR1 MGHDK and CDR2 SYGVNS. Losses at the gene ends were 3 bases for V and 0 bases for J; bases not matched to a gene: 3. The CDR3 consists of 16 residues. The CDR3: CASSDTSGTNTGELFF. The CDR3 nucleotides are TGTGCCAGCAGTGACACTAGCGGAACGAACACCGGGGAGCTGTTTTTT.

This chain's CDR3 is CASRGSGGAGNEQFF. DNA of the CDR3: TGTGCCAGCAGGGGTAGCGGGGGGGCGGGCAATGAGCAGTTCTTC. The V call is TRBV27, the J call TRBJ2-1; 11 bases are a match to TRBD2. The germline V gene encodes CDR1 MNHEY and CDR2 SMNVEV (reference sequence). The CDR3 spans 15 residues. J lost 6 bases, V lost 6 bases, and 7 bases had no gene match.

This clonotype was seen repeatedly, ten times or more. J is TRBJ2-3 and V is TRBV4-2, with D tentatively TRBD1 (6 bases). This CDR3 has 17 residues. CDR1 and CDR2 from the germline V gene are LGHNA and YNFKEQ. V was shortened by 1 base and J by 2 bases, with 16 bases between the two germline ends. The chain's CDR3 is CASSQGVGGDFTDTQYF. In DNA, the CDR3 is TGTGCCAGCAGCCAAGGGGTAGGGGGAGATTTCACAGATACGCAGTATTTT.

This clonotype has a count of ten or more. The chain is built from TRBV10-1 and TRBJ1-1; perhaps TRBD1 as D (5 bases). The germline V and J ends were trimmed by 7 bases and 3 bases, with 18 bases remaining between them. Germline CDR1 reads WNHNN; CDR2 reads SYGVQD (reference sequence). The CDR3 contains 15 residues. The CDR3 loop reads CASTFYRDPYTEAFF. Written as DNA, the CDR3 is TGCGCCAGCACCTTTTACCGGGACCCCTACACTGAAGCTTTCTTT.

The sample holds many counts of this clonotype. V usage is TRBV11-2 and J usage is TRBJ2-1; tentatively, D is TRBD2 (7 bases). The germline CDR1 and CDR2 sequences are SGHAT and FQNNGV. This CDR3 is 13 amino acids long. Between the trimmed V and J ends, which lost 2 bases and 8 bases, there was a span of 10 bases. The CDR3 DNA reads TGTGCCAGCAGCTTATCGGGGGGCCATGAGCAGTTCTTC. Translating gives CASSLSGGHEQFF.

This clonotype was counted many times. The chain recombines TRBV20-1 with TRBJ2-3, with D perhaps matching TRBD2 (6 bases). Germline assignment: CDR1 DFQATT and CDR2 SNEGSKA (reference sequence). CDR3 size: 16 residues. Trimming stripped 0 bases from V and 2 bases from J, with 15 bases between. DNA of the CDR3: TGCAGTGCTAGAGATGGCAGGAGGGACCACACAGATACGCAGTATTTT. Encoded protein: CSARDGRRDHTDTQYF.

CDR3 nucleotides: TGTGCCATGGGCCCCCGGCTCTTCTGCTATGGCTACACCTTC. It specifies CAMGPRLFCYGYTF. This chain links TRBV25-1 with TRBJ1-2; D is uncertain. There are 14 residues in the CDR3. The V end was cut by 10 bases, the J end by 4 bases, with 19 bases between. Germline V CDR1 and CDR2: MGHDK, SYGVNS.

This clonotype rates as medium-sized (0.01 to 0.1%). The CDR3 is CASSQAGLSNTGELFF. The CDR3 DNA reads TGTGCCAGCAGCCAAGCCGGTCTCTCAAACACCGGGGAGCTGTTTTTT. The chain has TRBV14 and TRBJ2-2, with D uncertain. Per germline, CDR1 SGHDN and CDR2 FVKESK. The CDR3 loop spans 16 amino acids. The ends were cut back, 1 base at V and 2 bases at J, with 11 bases in the middle.

At least ten counts were recorded for this clonotype. The chain recombines TRBV29-1 with TRBJ2-7; D is tentatively TRBD1 or TRBD2 (5 bases each). The CDR3 runs to 12 residues. The germline gives CDR1 SQVTM, CDR2 ANQGSEA. Between the trimmed V and J ends, which lost 8 bases and 5 bases, there was a span of 16 bases. For the CDR3, the DNA is TGCAGCTCGGGGCAGGGTGTGGACGAGCAGTACTTC. It yields the protein CSSGQGVDEQYF.

This clonotype was seen at least ten times. The V and J genes are TRBV25-1 and TRBJ1-2, with unresolved D. CDR3 length: 16 residues. The V gene lost 3 bases and the J gene lost 6 bases, with 20 bases spanning the gap. The V gene's germline CDR1 is MGHDK and CDR2 SYGVNS. Here the CDR3 reads CASSDQFVGVKDGYTF. The DNA for the CDR3 is TGTGCCAGCAGTGATCAGTTCGTTGGAGTAAAGGATGGCTACACCTTC.

This clonotype was observed at least ten times. CDR3 in amino acids: CASSLRQGVTEAFF. The CDR3 DNA follows: TGTGCCAGCTCCCTAAGACAGGGGGTAACTGAAGCTTTCTTT. This chain connects TRBV18 to TRBJ1-1, with 9 bases matching TRBD1. V shed 6 bases, J shed 5 bases, and the junction held 7 bases outside the gene matches. The length of the CDR3 is 14 residues. The germline CDR1 and CDR2 sequences are KGHSH and LQKENI.

Judged by abundance, this clonotype is medium-sized. The CDR3, as DNA: TGTGCCAGCAGTACACCGGCTCATAGCGGGGGCCGCTACAATGAGCAGTTCTTC. It is translated as CASSTPAHSGGRYNEQFF. The V gene is TRBV12-3 or TRBV12-4, the J gene TRBJ2-1; 9 positions match TRBD2. The J segment lost 3 bases and the V segment lost 5 bases, leaving 14 bases of the junction unmatched. CDR3 length equals 18 residues.

This clonotype came up a few times. The V call is TRBV18, the J call TRBJ2-3, with D possibly being TRBD2 (5 bases). Deletions cut 0 bases from V and 6 bases from J, with 16 bases between. This CDR3 comprises 16 residues. Germline V gene lookup returns CDR1 KGHSH and CDR2 LQKENI. The CDR3 DNA reads TGTGCCAGCTCACCACCAGGAGGAACGGGCCTTGATACGCAGTATTTT. It codes for CASSPPGGTGLDTQYF.

This clonotype occurred many times. This chain joins TRBV6-1 and TRBJ2-1; perhaps TRBD1 as D (5 bases). With 2 bases removed from V and 2 bases from J, the gap between germline ends came to 16 bases. This CDR3 is 17 amino acids long. Germline V gene lookup returns CDR1 MNHNS and CDR2 SASEGT. CDR3 loop: CASSEMGSKGAYNEQFF. The CDR3 region has the DNA TGTGCCAGCAGTGAAATGGGAAGCAAAGGGGCCTACAATGAGCAGTTCTTC.

This clonotype was recorded at least ten times. V is TRBV29-1 and J is TRBJ2-7; D remains unclear. The CDR3 sequence is 12 residues long. V was clipped by 2 bases and J by 2 bases, with 7 bases between them. The germline CDR1 and CDR2 sequences are SQVTM and ANQGSEA. CDR3 region: CSVENSAYEQYF. As DNA, the CDR3 is TGCAGCGTTGAAAACTCCGCCTACGAGCAGTACTTC.

At least ten counts were recorded for this clonotype. V gene TRBV24-1 combines with J gene TRBJ1-5; possible D gene TRBD1, 6 bases. This CDR3 comprises 15 residues. From germline, CDR1 is KGHDR and CDR2 SFDVKD. The V end lost 10 bases, the J end lost 4 bases, and 19 bases lay between the germline ends. The CDR3 nucleotides read TGTGCCACGCCAGACTGGACAGCTATTAATCAGCCCCAGCATTTT. Protein sequence: CATPDWTAINQPQHF.

In this sample, this clonotype turned up many times. The rearrangement joins TRBV9 to TRBJ2-1; D tentatively reads TRBD1 or TRBD2 (6 bases each). Germline V CDR1 and CDR2: SGDLS, YYNGEE. Trimming shortened V by 0 bases and J by 10 bases, and 23 bases separated the two germline ends. The CDR3 sequence is 17 residues long. CDR3 amino acids: CASSVGEAGTFLKEQFF. DNA of the CDR3: TGTGCCAGCAGCGTAGGGGAGGCGGGGACATTTCTTAAGGAGCAGTTCTTC.

The chain joins TRBV19 to TRBJ2-6; D is perhaps TRBD1 (5 bases). Germline V lookup: CDR1 LNHDA, CDR2 SQIVND (reference sequence). The CDR3 runs 16 residues. Trimming left V 5 bases short and J 4 bases short, with 15 bases between. The CDR3 spells CASSVLRGRGANVLTF. In DNA, the CDR3 is TGTGCCAGTAGTGTCCTAAGGGGAAGAGGGGCCAACGTCCTGACTTTC.

DNA for the CDR3: TGTGCCAGCTGCAACCAGAACCCCTTGAAACCAGATACGCAGTATTTT. It translates to CASCNQNPLKPDTQYF. This chain joins TRBV3-1 and TRBJ2-3; D uncertain. Between the trimmed V and J ends, which lost 8 bases and 4 bases, there was a span of 22 bases. Germline loops: CDR1 LGHDT, CDR2 YNNKEL (reference sequence). The CDR3 sequence is 16 residues long.

This clonotype has only a few counts. The rearrangement links TRBV5-4 to TRBJ2-2; no firm D call. The germline gives CDR1 SGHNT, CDR2 YYREEE (reference sequence). This CDR3 is 14 amino acids long. Trimming took off 4 bases at V and 6 bases at J, with 13 bases between the two ends. As DNA, the CDR3 is TGTGCCAGCAGCCCCGGCCCGATCCCCGGGGAGCTGTTTTTT. Protein: CASSPGPIPGELFF.